What follows are 26 T cell receptor beta chains derived from one specimen sequenced in a study of cytomegalovirus exposure and HLA in healthy donors. The PCR had 60 Vbeta and 13 Jbeta primers. Only in-frame clones appear in the TCRdb table, and some are missing; sequencing was by immunoSEQ multiplex PCR. This table has under 200,000 clones, 75% to 85% appearing once. The material sequenced was PBMCs. All receptors derive from a male donor in good health and CMV-seropositive.

CDR3 in amino acids: CASSSPGLAGGYSSYEQYF. CDR3 nucleotides: TGTGCCAGCAGCTCCCCGGGACTAGCGGGGGGCTACAGCTCCTACGAGCAGTACTTC. The chain links TRBV11-2 to TRBJ2-7; 15 bases fit TRBD2. The CDR3 runs to 19 residues. The V gene end was trimmed by 4 bases and the J gene end by 0 bases; junction bases not matched to a gene: 10. Germline values: CDR1 SGHAT, CDR2 FQNNGV.

This rearrangement joins TRBV5-1 to TRBJ2-2; TRBD2 is a possible D gene (5 bases). Germline loops: CDR1 SGHRS, CDR2 YFSETQ. The CDR3 contains 15 residues. Trimming removed 0 bases from V and 7 bases from J, with 13 bases in between. The CDR3 bases are TGCGCCAGCAGCTTGGATGCCCCAGGAGGCGGGGAGCTGTTTTTT. Translation gives CASSLDAPGGGELFF.

This chain joins TRBV7-9 and TRBJ2-2; D unclear. V lost 1 base and J 4 bases, leaving 4 bases between the germline ends. Germline V CDR1 and CDR2: SEHNR, FQNEAQ (reference sequence). The CDR3 loop spans 13 amino acids. The CDR3 region is CASSLGSTGELFF. DNA of the CDR3: TGTGCCAGCAGCTTAGGTAGCACCGGGGAGCTGTTTTTT. The variable domain in full, completed from reference TRBV7-9 and TRBJ2-2, reads DTGVSQNPRHKITKRGQNVTFRCDPISEHNRLYWYRQTLGQGPEFLTYFQNEAQLEKSRLLSDRFSAERPKGSFSTLEIQRTEQGDSAMYLCASSLGSTGELFFGEGSRLTVL.

The rearrangement uses TRBV5-6 and TRBJ1-6; D may be TRBD1 (5 bases). This CDR3 contains 14 residues. CDR1 is SGHDT, CDR2 YYEEEE, per germline. V gave up 0 bases and J gave up 8 bases, with 9 bases separating them. The CDR3 loop reads CASSLGAGDSPLHF. CDR3 nucleotide sequence: TGTGCCAGCAGCTTGGGTGCGGGGGATTCACCCCTCCACTTT.

The CDR3: CASSPMDRRSGNTIYF. DNA for the CDR3: TGTGCCAGCAGTCCGATGGACAGGCGCTCTGGAAACACCATATATTTT. The J gene is TRBJ1-3, the V gene TRBV4-2, with 7 bases aligning to TRBD1. The CDR3 runs 16 residues. The V gene's germline CDR1 is LGHNA and CDR2 YNFKEQ. Unmatched junction bases numbered 8, after V lost 6 bases and J lost 0 bases.

The chain couples TRBV19 to TRBJ1-2; no clear D gene. The CDR3 length is 11 residues. Germline loops: CDR1 LNHDA, CDR2 SQIVND (reference sequence). Trimming pared 5 bases from V and 10 bases from J, leaving 11 bases between. CDR3 bases: TGTGCCAGTAGTCTCGGGATGGTCTACACCTTC. The encoded protein is CASSLGMVYTF.

This clone showed up just once. V and J are TRBV6-5 and TRBJ1-3; D is uncertain. CDR1 is MNHEY, CDR2 SVGAGI, per germline. V was shortened by 6 bases and J by 4 bases, with 16 bases between the two germline ends. This CDR3 has 15 amino acids. This CDR3 is CASRTSPGVGNTIYF. Written as DNA, the CDR3 is TGTGCCAGCAGGACCTCTCCCGGAGTGGGAAACACCATATATTTT.

The V gene is TRBV7-2, the J gene TRBJ2-2; 9 nucleotides line up with TRBD2. The CDR3 runs to 15 residues. Germline V gene sequence: CDR1 SGHTA, CDR2 FQGNSA. V trimming: 1 base; J trimming: 7 bases; junction bases outside the gene matches: 4. The CDR3 nucleotides are TGTGCCAGCAGCTTAGTGGGACTAGCTGTCGGGGAGCTGTTTTTT. This encodes CASSLVGLAVGELFF.

This chain joins TRBV19 and TRBJ1-1, with 12 positions matching TRBD1. Germline V gene data show CDR1 as LNHDA and CDR2 as SQIVND (reference sequence). V was clipped by 5 bases and J by 5 bases; unmatched bases: 6. The CDR3 is made up of 15 amino acids. Written as DNA, the CDR3 is TGTGCCAGTAGTCCCGGGACAGGGGGCATTACTGAAGCTTTCTTT. Encoded protein: CASSPGTGGITEAFF.

This chain connects TRBV27 to TRBJ1-1; D perhaps matches TRBD1 (6 bases). The CDR3 is 14 residues long. V lost 4 bases, J lost 2 bases, and 11 bases lay in between. Germline V gene lookup returns CDR1 MNHEY and CDR2 SMNVEV (reference sequence). The CDR3 reads CASSSRGLNTEAFF. For the CDR3, the DNA is TGTGCCAGCAGTTCGCGGGGGCTAAACACTGAAGCTTTCTTT.

This sequence joins TRBV2 and TRBJ2-7; 9 nucleotides agree with TRBD2. Germline V lookup: CDR1 SNHLY, CDR2 FYNNEI. The CDR3 totals 16 residues. Losses at the gene ends were 8 bases for V and 0 bases for J; bases not matched to a gene: 11. The CDR3 is CASFLAGAPSSYEQYF. In DNA, the CDR3 is TGTGCCAGCTTTTTAGCGGGGGCCCCGAGCTCCTACGAGCAGTACTTC.

The chain couples TRBV7-6 to TRBJ2-1, with 10 bases aligning to TRBD2. Germline lookup yields CDR1 SGHVS and CDR2 FNYEAQ. Trimming removed 0 bases from V and 8 bases from J; junction bases left unmatched: 7. The CDR3 runs 16 residues. The CDR3 region is CASSLAASGGFYEQFF. CDR3 in DNA: TGTGCCAGCAGCTTAGCCGCTAGCGGGGGATTCTATGAGCAGTTCTTC.

The rearrangement joins TRBV29-1 to TRBJ1-2, with a possible D match to TRBD1 (6 bases). This CDR3 has 13 residues. V was shortened by 5 bases and J by 0 bases, with 10 bases between the two germline ends. CDR1 SQVTM and CDR2 ANQGSEA come from the germline V gene. CDR3 nucleotides: TGCAGCGTTCGGGAGGGGGCTAACTATGGCTACACCTTC. Translation gives CSVREGANYGYTF.

J is TRBJ2-7 and V is TRBV11-2; 12 bases map to TRBD1. Germline V gene sequence: CDR1 SGHAT, CDR2 FQNNGV. The CDR3 covers 14 residues. V lost 5 bases to trimming and J lost 4 bases; unmatched junction nucleotides: 3. The DNA of the CDR3 is TGTGCCAGCAGCCAGGGACAGGGGGCTTACGAGCAGTACTTC. Translating it yields CASSQGQGAYEQYF.

The chain has TRBV7-3 and TRBJ2-1; 12 bases align to TRBD1. J was trimmed by 9 bases and V by 2 bases; bases with no gene match: 11. Germline CDR1 SGHTA, CDR2 FQGTGA. The CDR3 has 17 amino acids. The CDR3 protein is CASSLEVPGQGAAEQFF. As DNA, the CDR3 is TGTGCCAGCAGCTTAGAAGTCCCGGGACAGGGGGCAGCTGAGCAGTTCTTC. The full variable domain, its missing parts supplied by reference TRBV7-3 and TRBJ2-1, is GAGVSQTPSNKVTEKGKYVELRCDPISGHTALYWYRQSLGQGPEFLIYFQGTGAADDSGLPNDRFFAVRPEGSVSTLKIQRTERGDSAVYLCASSLEVPGQGAAEQFFGPGTRLTVL.

This chain connects TRBV6-6 to TRBJ1-1, with 10 bases identical to TRBD1. V lost 10 bases, J lost 7 bases, and 9 bases stayed unmatched. The CDR3 runs 13 residues. The germline CDR1 and CDR2 sequences are MNHNY and SVGAGI (reference sequence). The CDR3 sequence: CAIDRGQSIEAFF. CDR3 coding DNA: TGTGCCATTGACAGGGGGCAATCTATTGAAGCTTTCTTT.

This clone appeared a few times. The chain is built from TRBV5-4 and TRBJ2-7; perhaps TRBD2 as D (5 bases). Germline V gene lookup returns CDR1 SGHNT and CDR2 YYREEE (reference sequence). V lost 4 bases and J lost 2, with 13 bases in between. The CDR3 consists of 14 residues. Written as DNA, the CDR3 is TGTGCCAGCAGCCCGCACGGGGTCGCCTACGAGCAGTACTTC. It encodes CASSPHGVAYEQYF.

The chain combines TRBV5-1 with TRBJ2-3, with 8 positions matching TRBD1. Losses at the gene ends were 4 bases for V and 4 bases for J; bases not matched to a gene: 11. The CDR3 has 16 amino acids. Germline V lookup: CDR1 SGHRS, CDR2 YFSETQ. The CDR3: CASSLGQGVRADTQYF. CDR3 in DNA: TGCGCCAGCAGCCTTGGACAGGGAGTAAGGGCAGATACGCAGTATTTT.

J is TRBJ2-7 and V is TRBV11-1, with a tentative D call TRBD2 (5 bases). V was clipped by 3 bases and J by 4 bases, with 13 bases between them. Germline assignment: CDR1 SGHAT and CDR2 FQDESV (reference sequence). This CDR3 region has 14 residues. CDR3: CASSLSGRPYEQYF. The DNA of the CDR3 is TGTGCCAGCAGCTTGAGCGGACGCCCTTACGAGCAGTACTTC.

This rearrangement joins TRBV14 to TRBJ2-3; tentatively, D is TRBD2 (5 bases). V was cut by 0 bases and J by 5 bases, with 18 bases left in between. Germline V gene lookup returns CDR1 SGHDN and CDR2 FVKESK. This CDR3 is 17 amino acids long. Here the CDR3 reads CASSQEGRSTAIDTQYF. In DNA form, the CDR3 reads TGTGCCAGCAGCCAAGAAGGGAGATCCACAGCGATAGATACGCAGTATTTT. The full variable domain, in which reference TRBV14 and TRBJ2-3 provide the parts outside the CDR3, is EAGVTQFPSHSVIEKGQTVTLRCDPISGHDNLYWYRRVMGKEIKFLLHFVKESKQDESGMPNNRFLAERTGGTYSTLKVQPAELEDSGVYFCASSQEGRSTAIDTQYFGPGTRLTVL.

V and J are TRBV27 and TRBJ1-1, with D unresolved. Germline V gives CDR1 MNHEY, CDR2 SMNVEV (reference sequence). The V end lost 2 bases, the J end lost 5 bases, and 12 bases lay between the germline ends. This CDR3 is 14 amino acids long. CDR3 in amino acids: CASSLDRMLTEAFF. Here the CDR3 DNA reads TGTGCCAGCAGTTTAGATAGAATGCTTACTGAAGCTTTCTTT.

This clone came up a few times. This sequence joins TRBV5-1 and TRBJ2-3; D is perhaps TRBD2 (5 bases). Per germline, CDR1 SGHRS and CDR2 YFSETQ. V was trimmed by 2 bases and J by 7 bases, leaving 8 bases between them. The CDR3 is 12 residues long. This chain's CDR3 is CASSLPGNTQYF. The CDR3 DNA is TGCGCCAGCAGCTTACCCGGGAATACGCAGTATTTT.

The chain has TRBV2 and TRBJ2-5, with 10 positions matching TRBD2. CDR1 is SNHLY and CDR2 is FYNNEI in the germline V gene. The CDR3 runs 13 residues. With V trimmed by 8 bases and J by 5 bases, 5 bases remained unmatched. The CDR3 DNA reads TGTGCCAGCCAGCGGGGGGGAGGGGAGACCCAGTACTTC. Translation: CASQRGGGETQYF.

This clone was observed a single time. Its ends do not fully match the called genes, so a read error is possible. This rearrangement joins TRBV6-5 to TRBJ2-1; 11 bases agree with TRBD2. The CDR3 is 13 amino acids. CDR1 MNHEY and CDR2 SVGAGI come from the germline V gene. The CDR3 DNA reads as TGTGCCAGCAGAGCAGGACTAGCGGGCCAGTGTATCTTC. This encodes CASRAGLAGQCIF.

This CDR3 is CASSVGQGKTHEQYF. The CDR3 DNA follows: TGTGCCAGCAGCGTCGGACAGGGGAAGACACACGAGCAGTACTTC. The V and J genes are TRBV9 and TRBJ2-7; the match to TRBD1 covers 9 bases. V was pared by 2 bases and J by 5 bases, with 8 bases of the junction left unmatched. Germline CDR1 reads SGDLS; CDR2 reads YYNGEE. This CDR3 comprises 15 residues. Using reference TRBV9 and TRBJ2-7 for the parts outside the CDR3, the full variable domain is DSGVTQTPKHLITATGQRVTLRCSPRSGDLSVYWYQQSLDQGLQFLIQYYNGEERAKGNILERFSAQQFPDLHSELNLSSLELGDSALYFCASSVGQGKTHEQYFGPGTRLTVT.

This chain's CDR3 is CASSAGGSYGYTF. The CDR3 nucleotides are TGTGCCAGCAGCGCAGGGGGGAGTTATGGCTACACCTTC. This sequence joins TRBV7-2 and TRBJ1-2; 7 nucleotides agree with TRBD1. With V trimmed by 5 bases and J by 5 bases, 5 bases remained unmatched. Germline V gene sequence: CDR1 SGHTA, CDR2 FQGNSA. The CDR3 totals 13 residues.